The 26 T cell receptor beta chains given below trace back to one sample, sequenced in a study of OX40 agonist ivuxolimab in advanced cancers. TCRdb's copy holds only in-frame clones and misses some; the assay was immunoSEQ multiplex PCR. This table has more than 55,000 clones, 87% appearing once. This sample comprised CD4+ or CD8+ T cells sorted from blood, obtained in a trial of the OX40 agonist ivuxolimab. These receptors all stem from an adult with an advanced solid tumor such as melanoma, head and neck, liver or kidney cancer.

CDR3: CASSLDPRLAYNEQFF. The CDR3 DNA sequence: TGTGCCAGCAGCCTCGACCCCCGACTCGCCTACAATGAGCAGTTCTTC. The genes are TRBV9 and TRBJ2-1; no clear D gene. Germline CDR1 SGDLS, CDR2 YYNGEE. The CDR3 runs to 16 residues. V lost 4 bases, J lost 2 bases, and 16 bases lay in between.

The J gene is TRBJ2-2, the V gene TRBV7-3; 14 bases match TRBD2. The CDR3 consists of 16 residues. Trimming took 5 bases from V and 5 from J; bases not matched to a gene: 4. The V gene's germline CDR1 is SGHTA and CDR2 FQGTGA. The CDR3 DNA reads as TGTGCCAGCAGCCCCGGGACTAGCGGGGGTACCGGGGAGCTGTTTTTT. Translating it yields CASSPGTSGGTGELFF.

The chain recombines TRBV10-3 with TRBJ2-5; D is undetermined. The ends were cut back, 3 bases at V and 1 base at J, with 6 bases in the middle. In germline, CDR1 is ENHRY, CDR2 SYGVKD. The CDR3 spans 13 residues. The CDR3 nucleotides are TGTGCCATCAGTGACCTGGGCCAAGAGACCCAGTACTTC. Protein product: CAISDLGQETQYF.

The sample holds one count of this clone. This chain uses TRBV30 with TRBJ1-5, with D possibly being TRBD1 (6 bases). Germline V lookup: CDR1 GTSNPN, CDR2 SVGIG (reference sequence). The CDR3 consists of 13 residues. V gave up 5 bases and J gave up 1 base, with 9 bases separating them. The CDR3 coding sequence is TGTGCCTGGGCAAGGGGGAGCAATCAGCCCCAGCATTTT. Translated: CAWARGSNQPQHF.

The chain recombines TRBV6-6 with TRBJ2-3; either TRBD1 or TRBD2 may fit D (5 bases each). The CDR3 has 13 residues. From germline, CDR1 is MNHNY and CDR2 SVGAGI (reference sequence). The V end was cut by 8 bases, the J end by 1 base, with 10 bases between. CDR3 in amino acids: CASAQGGTDTQYF. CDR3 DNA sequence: TGTGCCAGCGCTCAGGGAGGCACAGATACGCAGTATTTT.

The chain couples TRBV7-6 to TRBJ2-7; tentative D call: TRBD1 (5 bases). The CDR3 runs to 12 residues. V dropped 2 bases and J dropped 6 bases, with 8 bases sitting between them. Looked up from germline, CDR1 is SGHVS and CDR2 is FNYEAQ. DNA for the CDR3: TGTGCCAGCAGCTTACAGGGTTCCGAGCAGTACTTC. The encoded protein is CASSLQGSEQYF.

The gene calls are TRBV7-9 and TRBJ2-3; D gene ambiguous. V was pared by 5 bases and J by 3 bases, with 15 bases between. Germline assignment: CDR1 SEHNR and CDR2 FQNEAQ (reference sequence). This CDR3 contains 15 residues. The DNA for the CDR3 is TGTGCCAGCAGCCCGAAAAGAAGGATAACAGATACGCAGTATTTT. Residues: CASSPKRRITDTQYF. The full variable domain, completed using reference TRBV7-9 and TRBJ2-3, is DTGVSQNPRHKITKRGQNVTFRCDPISEHNRLYWYRQTLGQGPEFLTYFQNEAQLEKSRLLSDRFSAERPKGSFSTLEIQRTEQGDSAMYLCASSPKRRITDTQYFGPGTRLTVL.

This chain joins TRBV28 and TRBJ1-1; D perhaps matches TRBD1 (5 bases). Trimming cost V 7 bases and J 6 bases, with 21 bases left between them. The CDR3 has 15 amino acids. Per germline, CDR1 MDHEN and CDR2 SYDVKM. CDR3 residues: CASTQFGGTLSEAFF. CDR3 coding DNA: TGTGCCAGCACCCAATTTGGGGGGACGTTATCTGAAGCTTTCTTT. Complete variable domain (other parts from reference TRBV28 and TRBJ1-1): DVKVTQSSRYLVKRTGEKVFLECVQDMDHENMFWYRQDPGLGLRLIYFSYDVKMKEKGDIPEGYSVSREKKERFSLILESASTNQTSMYLCASTQFGGTLSEAFFGQGTRLTVV.

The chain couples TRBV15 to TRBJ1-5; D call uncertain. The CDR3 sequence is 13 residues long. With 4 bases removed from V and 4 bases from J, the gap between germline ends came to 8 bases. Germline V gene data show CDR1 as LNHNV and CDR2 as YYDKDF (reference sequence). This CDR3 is CATSINQNQPQHF. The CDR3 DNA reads TGTGCCACCAGCATCAACCAGAATCAGCCCCAGCATTTT.

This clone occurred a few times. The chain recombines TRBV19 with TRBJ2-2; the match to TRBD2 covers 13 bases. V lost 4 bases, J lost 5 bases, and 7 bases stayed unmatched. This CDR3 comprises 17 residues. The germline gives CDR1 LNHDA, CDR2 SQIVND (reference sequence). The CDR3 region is CASSTTSGRIGTGELFF. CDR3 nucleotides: TGTGCCAGTAGTACGACTAGCGGGAGGATTGGGACCGGGGAGCTGTTTTTT.

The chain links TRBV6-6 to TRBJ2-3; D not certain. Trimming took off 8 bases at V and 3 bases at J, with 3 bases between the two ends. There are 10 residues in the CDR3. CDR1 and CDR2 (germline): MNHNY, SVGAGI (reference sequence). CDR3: CASGTDTQYF. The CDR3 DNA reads TGTGCCAGCGGGACAGATACGCAGTATTTT.

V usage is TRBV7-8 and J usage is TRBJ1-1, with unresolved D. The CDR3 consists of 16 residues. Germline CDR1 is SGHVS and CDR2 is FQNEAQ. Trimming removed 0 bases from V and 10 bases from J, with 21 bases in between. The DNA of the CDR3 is TGTGCCAGCAGCTTAGCCCCCGGCGGGGTACAGCCGAGAGCTTTCTTT. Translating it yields CASSLAPGGVQPRAFF.

Here the CDR3 DNA reads TGCGCCAGCAGCTTGGCCGGGGCAGGGGAAGGCTACGAGCAGTACTTC. Amino acid sequence: CASSLAGAGEGYEQYF. The chain combines TRBV5-1 with TRBJ2-7; maybe TRBD1 (6 bases). This CDR3 has 16 residues. The V end lost 0 bases, the J end lost 3 bases, and 16 bases lay between the germline ends. Germline CDR1 reads SGHRS; CDR2 reads YFSETQ.

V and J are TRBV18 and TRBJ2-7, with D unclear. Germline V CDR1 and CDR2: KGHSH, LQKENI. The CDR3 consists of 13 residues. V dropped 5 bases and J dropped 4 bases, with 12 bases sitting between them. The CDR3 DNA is TGTGCCAGCTCAACATCTGACGGGTACGAGCAGTACTTC. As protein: CASSTSDGYEQYF.

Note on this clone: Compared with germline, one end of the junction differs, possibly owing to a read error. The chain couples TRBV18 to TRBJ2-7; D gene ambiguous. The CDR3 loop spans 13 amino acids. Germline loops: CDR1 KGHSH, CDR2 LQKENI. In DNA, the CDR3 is TGTGCCAGCTCGCCACCTGGGGTTAGGGTGCAGTACTTC. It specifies CASSPPGVRVQYF.

CDR3 in amino acids: CASSLRDGASGGRTYNEQFF. CDR3 DNA sequence: TGTGCCAGCAGCTTACGGGACGGCGCAAGCGGCGGGAGGACCTACAATGAGCAGTTCTTC. This chain links TRBV27 with TRBJ2-1; 8 bases are a match to TRBD2. The CDR3 is 20 residues long. With 6 bases clipped from V and 2 bases from J, the junction kept 21 bases outside the gene matches. Germline CDR1 and CDR2: MNHEY and SMNVEV (reference sequence).

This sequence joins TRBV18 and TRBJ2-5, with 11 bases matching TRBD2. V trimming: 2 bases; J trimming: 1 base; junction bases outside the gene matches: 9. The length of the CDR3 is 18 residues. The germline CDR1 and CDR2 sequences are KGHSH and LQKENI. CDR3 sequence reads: CASSPVLAGGLSQETQYF. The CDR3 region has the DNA TGTGCCAGCTCACCAGTGCTAGCGGGAGGTCTTTCCCAAGAGACCCAGTACTTC.

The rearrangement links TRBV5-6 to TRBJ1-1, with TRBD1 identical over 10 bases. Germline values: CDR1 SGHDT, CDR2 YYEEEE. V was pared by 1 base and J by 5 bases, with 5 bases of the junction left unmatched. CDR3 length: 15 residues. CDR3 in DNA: TGTGCCAGCAGCTTGTTCGGGACAGGGGATACTGAAGCTTTCTTT. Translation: CASSLFGTGDTEAFF.

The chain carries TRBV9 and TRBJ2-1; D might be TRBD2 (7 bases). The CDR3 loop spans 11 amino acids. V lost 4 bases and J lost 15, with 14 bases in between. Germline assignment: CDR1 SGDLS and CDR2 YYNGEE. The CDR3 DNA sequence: TGTGCCAGCAGCCCGGGGGGCGGCCTGTTCTTC. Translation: CASSPGGGLFF.

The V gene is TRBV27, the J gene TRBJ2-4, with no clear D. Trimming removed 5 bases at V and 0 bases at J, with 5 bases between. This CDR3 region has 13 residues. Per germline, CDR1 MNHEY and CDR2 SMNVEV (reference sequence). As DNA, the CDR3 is TGTGCCAGCAGTCCATTAGCCAAAAACATTCAGTACTTC. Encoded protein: CASSPLAKNIQYF.

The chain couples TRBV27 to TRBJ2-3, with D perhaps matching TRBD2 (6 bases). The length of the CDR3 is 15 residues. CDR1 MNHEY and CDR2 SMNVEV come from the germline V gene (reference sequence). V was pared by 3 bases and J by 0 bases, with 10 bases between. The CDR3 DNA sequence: TGTGCCAGCAGTTTTACCGGGACTAGCACAGATACGCAGTATTTT. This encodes CASSFTGTSTDTQYF.

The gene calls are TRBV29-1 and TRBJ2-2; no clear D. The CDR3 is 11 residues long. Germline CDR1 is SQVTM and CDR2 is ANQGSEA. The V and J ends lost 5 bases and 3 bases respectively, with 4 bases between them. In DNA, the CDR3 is TGCAGCGTTTCCTACACCGGGGAGCTGTTTTTT. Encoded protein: CSVSYTGELFF.

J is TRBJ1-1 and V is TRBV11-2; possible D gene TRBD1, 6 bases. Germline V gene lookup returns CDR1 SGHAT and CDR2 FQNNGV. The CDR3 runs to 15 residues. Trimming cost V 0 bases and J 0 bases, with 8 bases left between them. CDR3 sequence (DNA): TGTGCCAGCAGCTTAGAACCAGGGGTGAACACTGAAGCTTTCTTT. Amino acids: CASSLEPGVNTEAFF.

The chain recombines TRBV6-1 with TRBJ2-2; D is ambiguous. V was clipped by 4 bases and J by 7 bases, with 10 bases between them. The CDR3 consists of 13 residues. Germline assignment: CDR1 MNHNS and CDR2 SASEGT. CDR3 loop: CASSVRTGGELFF. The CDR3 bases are TGTGCCAGCAGTGTCCGTACGGGCGGGGAGCTGTTTTTT.

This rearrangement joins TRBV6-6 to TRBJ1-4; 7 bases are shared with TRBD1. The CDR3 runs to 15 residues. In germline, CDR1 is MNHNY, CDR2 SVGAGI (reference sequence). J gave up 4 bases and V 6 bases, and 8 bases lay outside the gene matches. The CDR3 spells CASSLNGQDNEKLFF. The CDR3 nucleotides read TGTGCCAGCAGCCTGAACGGACAGGATAATGAAAAACTGTTTTTT.

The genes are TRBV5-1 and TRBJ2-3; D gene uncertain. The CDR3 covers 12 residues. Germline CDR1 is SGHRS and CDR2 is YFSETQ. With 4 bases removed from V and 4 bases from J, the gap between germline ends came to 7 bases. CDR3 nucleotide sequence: TGCGCCAGCAGCCAGGATGCAGATACGCAGTATTTT. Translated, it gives CASSQDADTQYF.